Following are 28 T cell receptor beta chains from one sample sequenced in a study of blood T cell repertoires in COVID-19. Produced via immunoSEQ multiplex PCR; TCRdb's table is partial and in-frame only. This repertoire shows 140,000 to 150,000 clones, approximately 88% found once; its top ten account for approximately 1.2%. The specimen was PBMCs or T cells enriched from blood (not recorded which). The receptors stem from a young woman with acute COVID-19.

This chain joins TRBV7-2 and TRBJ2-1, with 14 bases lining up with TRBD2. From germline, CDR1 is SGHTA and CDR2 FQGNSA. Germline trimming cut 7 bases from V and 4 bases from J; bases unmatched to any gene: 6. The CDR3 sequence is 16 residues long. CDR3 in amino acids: CASMGLAGVAYNEQFF. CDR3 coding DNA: TGTGCCAGCATGGGACTAGCGGGAGTTGCGTACAATGAGCAGTTCTTC.

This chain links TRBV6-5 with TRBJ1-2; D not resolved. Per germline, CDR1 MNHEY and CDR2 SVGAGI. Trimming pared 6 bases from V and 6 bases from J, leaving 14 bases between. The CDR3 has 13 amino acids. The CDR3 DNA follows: TGTGCCAGCAGAAGGACTAAAACGCATGGCTACACCTTC. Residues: CASRRTKTHGYTF.

In DNA form, the CDR3 reads TGCGCCAGCAGCCAAGTTAACAATGAGCAGTTCTTC. It translates to CASSQVNNEQFF. V gene TRBV4-3 combines with J gene TRBJ2-1; D is undetermined. The CDR3 runs 12 residues. Looked up from germline, CDR1 is LGHNA and CDR2 is YSLEER. V lost 1 base and J lost 5, with 3 bases in between.

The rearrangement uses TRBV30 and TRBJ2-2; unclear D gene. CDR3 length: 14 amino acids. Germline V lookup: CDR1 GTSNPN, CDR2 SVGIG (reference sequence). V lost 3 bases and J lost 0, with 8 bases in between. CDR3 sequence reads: CAWRVRANTGELFF. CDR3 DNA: TGTGCCTGGAGGGTGCGAGCGAACACCGGGGAGCTGTTTTTT.

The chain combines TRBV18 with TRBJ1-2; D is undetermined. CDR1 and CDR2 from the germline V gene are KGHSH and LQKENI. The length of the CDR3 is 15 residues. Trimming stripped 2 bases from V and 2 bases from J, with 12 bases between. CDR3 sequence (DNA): TGTGCCAGCTCACCAGTGCCGGAGGGCAACTATGGCTACACCTTC. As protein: CASSPVPEGNYGYTF.

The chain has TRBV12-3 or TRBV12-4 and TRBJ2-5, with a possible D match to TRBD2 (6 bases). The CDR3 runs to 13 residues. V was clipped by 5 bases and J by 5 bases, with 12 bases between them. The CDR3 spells CASSPWEEETQYF. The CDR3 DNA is TGTGCCAGCAGTCCTTGGGAGGAGGAGACCCAGTACTTC.

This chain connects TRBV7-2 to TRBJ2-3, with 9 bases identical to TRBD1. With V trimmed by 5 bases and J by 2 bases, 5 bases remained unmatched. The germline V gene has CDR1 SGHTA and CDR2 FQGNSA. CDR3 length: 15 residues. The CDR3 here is CASSPGTGITDTQYF. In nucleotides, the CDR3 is TGTGCCAGCAGCCCCGGGACAGGGATCACAGATACGCAGTATTTT.

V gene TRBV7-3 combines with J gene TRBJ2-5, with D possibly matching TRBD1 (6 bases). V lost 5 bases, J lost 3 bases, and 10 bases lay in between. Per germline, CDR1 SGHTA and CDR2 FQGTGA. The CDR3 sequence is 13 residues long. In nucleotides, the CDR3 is TGTGCCAGCAGCCCGGACAGAAAAGAGACCCAGTACTTC. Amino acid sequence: CASSPDRKETQYF.

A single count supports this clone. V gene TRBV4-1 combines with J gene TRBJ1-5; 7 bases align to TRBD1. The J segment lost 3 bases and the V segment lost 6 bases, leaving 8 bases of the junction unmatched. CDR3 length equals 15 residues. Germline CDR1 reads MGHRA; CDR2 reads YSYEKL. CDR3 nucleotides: TGCGCCAGCAGACGAACCGACAGGGACAATCAGCCCCAGCATTTT. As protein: CASRRTDRDNQPQHF.

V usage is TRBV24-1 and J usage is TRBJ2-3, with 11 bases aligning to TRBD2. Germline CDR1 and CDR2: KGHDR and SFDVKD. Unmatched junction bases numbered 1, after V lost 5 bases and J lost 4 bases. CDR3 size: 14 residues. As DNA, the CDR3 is TGTGCCACCAGTGGGGGACTAGCGGCAGATACGCAGTATTTT. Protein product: CATSGGLAADTQYF.

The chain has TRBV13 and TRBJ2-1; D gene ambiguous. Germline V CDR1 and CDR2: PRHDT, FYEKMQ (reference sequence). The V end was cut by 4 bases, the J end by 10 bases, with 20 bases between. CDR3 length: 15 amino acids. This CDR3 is CASSSSGRLSVEQFF. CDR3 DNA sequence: TGTGCCAGCAGCTCCTCTGGAAGACTCTCCGTGGAGCAGTTCTTC. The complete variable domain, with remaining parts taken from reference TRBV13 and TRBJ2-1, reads AAGVIQSPRHLIKEKRETATLKCYPIPRHDTVYWYQQGPGQDPQFLISFYEKMQSDKGSIPDRFSAQQFSDYHSELNMSSLELGDSALYFCASSSSGRLSVEQFFGPGTRLTVL.

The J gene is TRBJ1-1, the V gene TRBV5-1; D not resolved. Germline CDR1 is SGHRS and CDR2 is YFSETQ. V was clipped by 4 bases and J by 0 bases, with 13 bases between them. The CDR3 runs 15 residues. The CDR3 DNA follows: TGCGCCAGCAGCCAAACGCCAGGCATGAACACTGAAGCTTTCTTT. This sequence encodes CASSQTPGMNTEAFF.

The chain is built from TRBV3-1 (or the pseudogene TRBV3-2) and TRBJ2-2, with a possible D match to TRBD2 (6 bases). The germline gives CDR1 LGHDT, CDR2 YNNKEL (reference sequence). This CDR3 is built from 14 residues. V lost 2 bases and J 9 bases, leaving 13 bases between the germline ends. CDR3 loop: CASSQRDSKRELFF. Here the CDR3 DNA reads TGTGCCAGCAGCCAACGGGACTCTAAAAGGGAGCTGTTTTTT.

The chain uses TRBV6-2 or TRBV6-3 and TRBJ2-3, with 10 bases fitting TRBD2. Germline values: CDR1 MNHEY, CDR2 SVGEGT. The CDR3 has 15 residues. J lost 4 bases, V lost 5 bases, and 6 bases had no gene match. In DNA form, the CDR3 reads TGTGCCAGCAGTAGCCTAGCGGGAGACTCAGATACGCAGTATTTT. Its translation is CASSSLAGDSDTQYF.

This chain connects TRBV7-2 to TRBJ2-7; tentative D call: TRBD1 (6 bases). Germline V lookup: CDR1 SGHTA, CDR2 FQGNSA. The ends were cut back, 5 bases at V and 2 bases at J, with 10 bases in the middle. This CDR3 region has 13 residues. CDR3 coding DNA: TGTGCCAGCAGCACAGGGACGGCCTACGAGCAGTACTTC. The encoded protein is CASSTGTAYEQYF. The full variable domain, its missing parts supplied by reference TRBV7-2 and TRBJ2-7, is GAGVSQSPSNKVTEKGKDVELRCDPISGHTALYWYRQSLGQGLEFLIYFQGNSAPDKSGLPSDRFSAERTGGSVSTLTIQRTQQEDSAVYLCASSTGTAYEQYFGPGTRLTVT.

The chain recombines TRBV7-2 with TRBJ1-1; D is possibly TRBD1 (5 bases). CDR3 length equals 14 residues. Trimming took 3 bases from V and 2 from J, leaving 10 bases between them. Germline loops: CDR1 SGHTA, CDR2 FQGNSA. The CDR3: CASSLQTVNTEAFF. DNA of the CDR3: TGTGCCAGCAGCTTGCAGACAGTCAACACTGAAGCTTTCTTT. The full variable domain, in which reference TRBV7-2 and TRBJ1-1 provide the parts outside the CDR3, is GAGVSQSPSNKVTEKGKDVELRCDPISGHTALYWYRQSLGQGLEFLIYFQGNSAPDKSGLPSDRFSAERTGGSVSTLTIQRTQQEDSAVYLCASSLQTVNTEAFFGQGTRLTVV.

CDR3 coding DNA: TGTGCCAGCAGCTTGGACGCCGGGGCTGGAAACACCATATATTTT. This sequence encodes CASSLDAGAGNTIYF. This chain links TRBV5-4 with TRBJ1-3; D ambiguous. This CDR3 is built from 15 residues. Germline V CDR1 and CDR2: SGHNT, YYREEE (reference sequence). V gave up 0 bases and J gave up 2 bases, with 9 bases separating them.

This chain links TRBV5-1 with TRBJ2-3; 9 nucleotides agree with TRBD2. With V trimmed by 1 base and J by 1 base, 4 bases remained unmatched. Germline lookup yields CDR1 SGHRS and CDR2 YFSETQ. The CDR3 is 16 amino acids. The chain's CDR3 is CASSLTIAGGTDTQYF. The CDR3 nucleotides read TGCGCCAGCAGCTTGACGATAGCGGGAGGCACAGATACGCAGTATTTT.

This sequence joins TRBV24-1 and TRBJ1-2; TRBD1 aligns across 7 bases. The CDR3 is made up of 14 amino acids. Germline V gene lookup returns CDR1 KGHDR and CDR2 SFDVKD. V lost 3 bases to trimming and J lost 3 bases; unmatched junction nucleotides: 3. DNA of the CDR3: TGTGCCACCAGTGATGCCGGGACAGACTATGGCTACACCTTC. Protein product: CATSDAGTDYGYTF.

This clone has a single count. CDR3 nucleotides: TGTGCCAGCAGTTCTAGCGGGAGGGCCCTCGGCGAGCAGTACTTC. It yields the protein CASSSSGRALGEQYF. The rearrangement links TRBV6-2 or TRBV6-3 to TRBJ2-7, with 12 positions matching TRBD2. Germline-derived CDR1 and CDR2 are MNHEY and SVGEGT. After removal of 4 bases from V and 6 bases from J, the junction contained 7 bases not matched to a gene. The CDR3 has 15 residues.

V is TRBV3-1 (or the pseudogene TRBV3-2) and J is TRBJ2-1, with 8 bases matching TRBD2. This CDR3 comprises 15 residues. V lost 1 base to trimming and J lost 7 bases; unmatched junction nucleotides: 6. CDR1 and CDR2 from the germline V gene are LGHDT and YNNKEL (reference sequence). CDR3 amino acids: CASSQGTSPSNEQFF. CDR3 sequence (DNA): TGTGCCAGCAGCCAAGGGACTAGCCCCTCTAATGAGCAGTTCTTC.

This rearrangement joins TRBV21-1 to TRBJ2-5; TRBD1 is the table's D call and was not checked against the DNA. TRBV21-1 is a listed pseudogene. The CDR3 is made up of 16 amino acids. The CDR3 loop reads CASSKGGQTPKETQYF. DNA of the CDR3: TGTGCCAGCAGCAAAGGGGGCCAGACTCCCAAAGAGACCCAGTACTTC.

CDR3 in amino acids: CASGGTEPYEQYF. The CDR3 nucleotides read TGCGCCAGCGGGGGGACAGAGCCCTACGAGCAGTACTTC. The rearrangement links TRBV5-1 to TRBJ2-7; the D gene is possibly TRBD1 (7 bases). Germline CDR1 reads SGHRS; CDR2 reads YFSETQ. The CDR3 length is 13 residues. V shed 7 bases and J shed 2 bases, with 13 bases lying between them.

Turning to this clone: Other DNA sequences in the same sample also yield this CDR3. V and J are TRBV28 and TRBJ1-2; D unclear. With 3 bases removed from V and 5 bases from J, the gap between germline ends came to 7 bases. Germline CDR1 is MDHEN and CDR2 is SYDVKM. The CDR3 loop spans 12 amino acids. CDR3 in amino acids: CASSFGGYGYTF. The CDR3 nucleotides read TGTGCCAGCAGTTTTGGCGGATATGGCTACACCTTC.

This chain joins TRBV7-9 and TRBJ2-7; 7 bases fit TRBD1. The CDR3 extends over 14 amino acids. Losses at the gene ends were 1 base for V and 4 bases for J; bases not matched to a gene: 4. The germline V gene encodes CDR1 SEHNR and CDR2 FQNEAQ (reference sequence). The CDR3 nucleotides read TGTGCCAGCAGCTTAGAGGGGGCGCGGTACGAGCAGTACTTC. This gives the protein CASSLEGARYEQYF.

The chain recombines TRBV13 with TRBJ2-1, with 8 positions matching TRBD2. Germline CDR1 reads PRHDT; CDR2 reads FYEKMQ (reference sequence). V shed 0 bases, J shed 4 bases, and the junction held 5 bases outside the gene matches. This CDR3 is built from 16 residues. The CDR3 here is CASSLGLAGLYNEQFF. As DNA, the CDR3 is TGTGCCAGCAGCTTAGGCCTAGCGGGCTTATACAATGAGCAGTTCTTC. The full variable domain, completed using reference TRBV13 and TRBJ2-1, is AAGVIQSPRHLIKEKRETATLKCYPIPRHDTVYWYQQGPGQDPQFLISFYEKMQSDKGSIPDRFSAQQFSDYHSELNMSSLELGDSALYFCASSLGLAGLYNEQFFGPGTRLTVL.

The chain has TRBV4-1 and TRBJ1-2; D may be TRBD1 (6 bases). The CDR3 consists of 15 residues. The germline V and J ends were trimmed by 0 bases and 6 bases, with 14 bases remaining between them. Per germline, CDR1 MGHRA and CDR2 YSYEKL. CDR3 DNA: TGCGCCAGCAGCCAAGAAGGGACATCCTTTCATGGCTACACCTTC. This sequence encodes CASSQEGTSFHGYTF.

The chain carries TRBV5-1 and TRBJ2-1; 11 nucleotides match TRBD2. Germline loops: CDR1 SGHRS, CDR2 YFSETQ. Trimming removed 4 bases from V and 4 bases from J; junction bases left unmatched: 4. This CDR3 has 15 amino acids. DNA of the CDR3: TGCGCCAGCAGCCCCGGGACTAGCGGATACAATGAGCAGTTCTTC. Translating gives CASSPGTSGYNEQFF.